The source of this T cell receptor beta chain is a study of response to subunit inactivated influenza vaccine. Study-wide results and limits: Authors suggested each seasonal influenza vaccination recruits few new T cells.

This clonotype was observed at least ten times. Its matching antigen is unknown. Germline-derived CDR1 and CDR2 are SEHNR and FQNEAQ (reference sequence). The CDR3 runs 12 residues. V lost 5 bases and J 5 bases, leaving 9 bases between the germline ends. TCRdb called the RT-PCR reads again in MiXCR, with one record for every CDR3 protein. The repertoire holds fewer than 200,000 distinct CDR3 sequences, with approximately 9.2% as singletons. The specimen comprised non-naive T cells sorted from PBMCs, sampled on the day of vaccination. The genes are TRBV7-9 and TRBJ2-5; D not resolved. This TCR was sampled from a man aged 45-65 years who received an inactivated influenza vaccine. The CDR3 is CASSRFGETQYF. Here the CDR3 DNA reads TGTGCCAGCAGCCGTTTCGGGGAGACCCAGTACTTC.